Presented here are 18 T cell receptor beta chains from one specimen sequenced in a study of Ad26.COV2.S vaccination and SARS-CoV-2 variants. Method: immunoSEQ multiplex PCR; TCRdb's copy keeps in-frame clones and lacks some. Here the sample spans approximately 500,000 clones, roughly 87% being singletons. Treatment indicated: some 20 received Ad26.COV2.S at low or high dose, single or two shots; about 5 received placebo; per-sample allocation not given. Sampling happened 63 days after the first vaccine or placebo injection. Material: peripheral blood, obtained in a trial of Ad26.COV2.S vaccine versus placebo. All receptors derive from a person between 18 and 60 years old who received the Ad26.COV2.S COVID-19 vaccine or a placebo.

This chain uses TRBV6-5 with TRBJ2-7; D remains ambiguous. CDR1 is MNHEY and CDR2 is SVGAGI in the germline V gene. The V end lost 8 bases, the J end lost 2 bases, and 10 bases lay between the germline ends. The CDR3 is made up of 12 amino acids. The CDR3 DNA reads TGTGCCAGCTGGGGAAATGCCTACGAGCAGTACTTC. This codes for CASWGNAYEQYF.

The V call is TRBV5-1, the J call TRBJ2-2; D remains ambiguous. This CDR3 has 17 residues. Germline-derived CDR1 and CDR2 are SGHRS and YFSETQ. V shed 0 bases and J shed 0 bases, with 12 bases lying between them. CDR3 DNA: TGCGCCAGCAGCTTGGCCGGTGCCTTCGCGAACACCGGGGAGCTGTTTTTT. Amino acid sequence: CASSLAGAFANTGELFF.

The rearrangement links TRBV9 to TRBJ1-1; tentatively, D is TRBD1 (6 bases). The CDR3 is made up of 13 amino acids. V lost 3 bases, J lost 5 bases, and 11 bases lay in between. Germline assignment: CDR1 SGDLS and CDR2 YYNGEE. CDR3 nucleotides: TGTGCCAGCAGCGAGGGGGGTCAGACTGAAGCTTTCTTT. This codes for CASSEGGQTEAFF. The entire variable domain, with the rest obtained from reference TRBV9 and TRBJ1-1, is as follows: DSGVTQTPKHLITATGQRVTLRCSPRSGDLSVYWYQQSLDQGLQFLIQYYNGEERAKGNILERFSAQQFPDLHSELNLSSLELGDSALYFCASSEGGQTEAFFGQGTRLTVV.

This chain uses TRBV9 with TRBJ2-2; perhaps TRBD1 as D (5 bases). There are 15 residues in the CDR3. CDR1 is SGDLS, CDR2 YYNGEE, per germline. V was trimmed by 2 bases and J by 4 bases, leaving 12 bases between them. The CDR3 is CASSVRVVSTGELFF. The CDR3 DNA follows: TGTGCCAGCAGCGTCAGGGTAGTCAGCACCGGGGAGCTGTTTTTT.

The rearrangement joins TRBV5-4 to TRBJ2-2, with D unclear. The germline CDR1 and CDR2 sequences are SGHNT and YYREEE (reference sequence). V shed 0 bases and J shed 6 bases, with 9 bases lying between them. The CDR3 consists of 14 residues. CDR3 sequence reads: CASSLASFSGELFF. The CDR3 DNA reads as TGTGCCAGCAGCTTGGCCTCGTTCTCCGGGGAGCTGTTTTTT.

J is TRBJ2-1 and V is TRBV6-5, with TRBD2 matching 7 bases. J lost 9 bases, V lost 2 bases, and 4 bases had no gene match. CDR3 length: 13 residues. Germline assignment: CDR1 MNHEY and CDR2 SVGAGI. The CDR3 region is CASSYLASGEQFF. CDR3 DNA: TGTGCCAGCAGTTACCTTGCTAGCGGTGAGCAGTTCTTC.

The chain couples TRBV19 to TRBJ1-5; no definite D call. The CDR3 runs 13 residues. The ends were cut back, 5 bases at V and 4 bases at J, with 9 bases in the middle. Germline V CDR1 and CDR2: LNHDA, SQIVND (reference sequence). In DNA, the CDR3 is TGTGCCAGTAGTCTTGAACCGAATCAGCCCCAGCATTTT. Its translation: CASSLEPNQPQHF.

The chain recombines TRBV7-2 with TRBJ1-4; D unclear. The CDR3 is 16 amino acids. Germline loops: CDR1 SGHTA, CDR2 FQGNSA. V was pared by 5 bases and J by 0 bases, with 13 bases between. The CDR3 nucleotides are TGTGCCAGCAGCCCGAGGGCCCCTGCAACTAATGAAAAACTGTTTTTT. Its translation is CASSPRAPATNEKLFF.

This clone was observed a single time. The chain uses TRBV6-5 and TRBJ2-3; weak D call: TRBD2 (5 bases). CDR3 length: 14 amino acids. Germline V lookup: CDR1 MNHEY, CDR2 SVGAGI. Trimming took off 8 bases at V and 2 bases at J, with 14 bases between the two ends. CDR3 in DNA: TGTGCCAGCTCCCGGGGTAGGGCCACAGATACGCAGTATTTT. Amino acids: CASSRGRATDTQYF.

V and J are TRBV11-1 and TRBJ2-1, with a weak D call TRBD1 (5 bases). Germline CDR1 and CDR2: SGHAT and FQDESV (reference sequence). The CDR3 length is 17 residues. The V gene lost 0 bases and the J gene lost 1 base, with 13 bases spanning the gap. CDR3 amino acids: CASSLAGRTGSYNEQFF. CDR3 nucleotide sequence: TGTGCCAGCAGCTTAGCGGGAAGAACAGGTTCCTACAATGAGCAGTTCTTC.

This clone was counted between two and nine times. V and J are TRBV12-5 and TRBJ2-7; 8 nucleotides match TRBD1. V dropped 6 bases and J dropped 6; count of bases not matched to a gene: 7. The germline CDR1 and CDR2 sequences are LGHNT and FRNRAP. The CDR3 length is 13 residues. CDR3 nucleotides: TGTGCTAGTGGCCCCGACAGGGGTGGCGAGCAGTACTTC. This sequence encodes CASGPDRGGEQYF.

V is TRBV27 and J is TRBJ1-2, with TRBD1 as a possible D gene (5 bases). Germline loops: CDR1 MNHEY, CDR2 SMNVEV (reference sequence). The CDR3 runs to 15 residues. Trimming cost V 0 bases and J 7 bases, with 15 bases left between them. The CDR3 nucleotides read TGTGCCAGCAGTTTATCGGTCCAGGGTCTCGGTGGCTACACCTTC. Its translation is CASSLSVQGLGGYTF.

CDR3 protein: CASSLEGLAAGEQYF. CDR3 sequence (DNA): TGTGCCAGCAGCTTAGAAGGACTAGCCGCGGGCGAGCAGTACTTC. The chain has TRBV7-2 and TRBJ2-7, with 8 bases aligning to TRBD2. Trimming took 1 base from V and 6 from J; bases not matched to a gene: 8. Germline CDR1 reads SGHTA; CDR2 reads FQGNSA. The CDR3 length is 15 residues. Looking up the rest from reference TRBV7-2 and TRBJ2-7 gives the full variable domain: GAGVSQSPSNKVTEKGKDVELRCDPISGHTALYWYRQSLGQGLEFLIYFQGNSAPDKSGLPSDRFSAERTGGSVSTLTIQRTQQEDSAVYLCASSLEGLAAGEQYFGPGTRLTVT.

The gene calls are TRBV7-2 and TRBJ2-7; unclear D gene. Trimming shortened V by 5 bases and J by 4 bases, and 12 bases separated the two germline ends. The CDR3 has 13 amino acids. CDR1 SGHTA and CDR2 FQGNSA come from the germline V gene. CDR3 DNA sequence: TGTGCCAGCAGCCTGACCCGGACGTACGAGCAGTACTTC. Translated: CASSLTRTYEQYF.

The count of this clone is one. Because the CDR3 is missing its conserved closing phenylalanine or tryptophan, this is likely a read error. Because the CDR3's place on the DNA is in doubt, the DNA is left out and the CDR3 is given as listed by TCRdb. V usage is TRBV18 and J usage is TRBJ1-4; TRBD1, the table's D call, was not compared with the DNA. The germline V gene encodes CDR1 KGHSH and CDR2 LQKENI. Counting both end residues, the CDR3 totals 11 amino acids. Here the CDR3 reads CASSCRDRGRL.

This rearrangement joins TRBV18 to TRBJ1-2; D remains unclear. The CDR3 loop spans 13 amino acids. Trimming left V 2 bases short and J 3 bases short, with 7 bases between. Germline V gene data show CDR1 as KGHSH and CDR2 as LQKENI. The CDR3 here is CASSPAGYYGYTF. The CDR3 DNA reads TGTGCCAGCTCACCAGCGGGGTACTATGGCTACACCTTC.

A remark on this clone: Other DNA sequences in this sample translate to the same CDR3. This chain joins TRBV7-3 and TRBJ2-7; TRBD2 matches 8 bases. V lost 2 bases and J lost 2; bases outside the gene matches: 2. The CDR3 sequence is 14 residues long. CDR1 is SGHTA and CDR2 is FQGTGA in the germline V gene. The CDR3 nucleotides are TGTGCCAGCAGCTTATCGGGAGGGACCTACGAGCAGTACTTC. Protein sequence: CASSLSGGTYEQYF.

CDR3 bases: TGTGCCAGCAGCGCGCAGTCTGGAAACACCATATATTTT. Translation: CASSAQSGNTIYF. V usage is TRBV9 and J usage is TRBJ1-3; D gene ambiguous. From germline, CDR1 is SGDLS and CDR2 YYNGEE. V was pared by 3 bases and J by 1 base, with 5 bases between. The CDR3 is 13 amino acids.